The present T cell receptor (beta chain) was sequenced within a study of cytomegalovirus exposure and HLA in healthy donors. General study findings and limits: Later findings reportedly placed an Asian-associated ancestry cluster below the roughly 690-donor mean for N-insertions.

Unmatched junction bases numbered 8, after V lost 0 bases and J lost 4 bases. This CDR3 is 17 amino acids long. The germline V gene encodes CDR1 SGHTA and CDR2 FQGNSA. With 60 Vbeta and 13 Jbeta primers, the PCR was carried out. Measured with immunoSEQ multiplex PCR; TCRdb has only the in-frame clones, and not every one. Recorded here are 40,000 to 65,000 clones; the top ten clones represent about 24%. For this clone: No antigen is known for it.

The rearrangement joins TRBV7-2 to TRBJ2-5; TRBD2 aligns across 10 bases. Sequences were obtained from PBMCs. The sequence was collected from a man aged 40-55 years in good health and CMV-seropositive. The CDR3 protein is CASSLAGLAGVGETQYF. The CDR3 nucleotides read TGTGCCAGCAGCTTAGCCGGGCTAGCGGGGGTAGGAGAGACCCAGTACTTC.